A single sample is the source of the 10 T cell receptor beta chains below, sequenced in a study of quantifying T cell responses using KT2 cells. As for the study in general: TCR alpha and beta constant-region primers primed reverse transcription of RNA.

A single-stranded UMI oligo with SP2 sequence was ligated to cDNA 3' ends. First-round PCR used roughly 4 cycles and beta primers RC1.1 and RC1.2 covering TRBC1 and TRBC2. One entry per CDR3 protein results from TCRdb running MiXCR on the UMI-ligation and nested PCR reads. The profile shows over 40,000 distinct CDR3 sequences, more than 9% of them singletons. Sequencing used PBMCs spiked with cells of the T cell clone KT2. The receptors were sampled from a human donor.

This clonotype was picked up many times. The gene calls are TRBV12-3 or TRBV12-4 and TRBJ2-1; D unclear. Trimming pared 8 bases from V and 7 bases from J, leaving 9 bases between. CDR3 length: 11 amino acids. In nucleotides, the CDR3 is TGTGCCAGCTCTCTGGGTAATGAGCAGTTCTTC. Encoded protein: CASSLGNEQFF.

This clonotype was detected many times. The chain couples TRBV18 to TRBJ2-7; D not resolved. CDR1 and CDR2 from the germline V gene are KGHSH and LQKENI. The V and J ends lost 3 bases and 0 bases respectively, with 12 bases between them. This CDR3 is 15 amino acids long. The CDR3 DNA sequence: TGTGCCAGCTCACCGGAAGGGATCAGCTCCTACGAGCAGTACTTC. This encodes CASSPEGISSYEQYF.

This chain links TRBV4-1 with TRBJ2-3, with D uncertain. Trimming removed 2 bases at V and 2 bases at J, with 17 bases between. Per germline, CDR1 MGHRA and CDR2 YSYEKL. The CDR3 has 17 amino acids. DNA for the CDR3: TGCGCCAGCAGCCAATTCTTTAAGCCGGCCTACACAGATACGCAGTATTTT. It translates to CASSQFFKPAYTDTQYF.

This clonotype has ten or more counts. The chain's CDR3 is CSARGQGRTYEQYF. For the CDR3, the DNA is TGCAGTGCTAGGGGACAGGGGAGGACCTACGAGCAGTACTTC. The V and J genes are TRBV20-1 and TRBJ2-7; 10 bases match TRBD1. J lost 2 bases, V lost 3 bases, and 4 bases had no gene match. Germline lookup yields CDR1 DFQATT and CDR2 SNEGSKA (reference sequence). CDR3 length equals 14 residues.

The V and J genes are TRBV6-4 and TRBJ2-1; TRBD2 aligns across 7 bases. Germline values: CDR1 MRHNA, CDR2 SNTAGT. Trimming removed 0 bases from V and 6 bases from J; junction bases left unmatched: 8. There are 16 residues in the CDR3. In DNA form, the CDR3 reads TGTGCCAGCAGTGACTCGATGTCGGGCGGGAGCAATGAGCAGTTCTTC. Translation gives CASSDSMSGGSNEQFF.

The rearrangement links TRBV7-6 to TRBJ1-1; tentative D call: TRBD1 (5 bases). CDR1 is SGHVS, CDR2 FNYEAQ, per germline. Between the trimmed V and J ends, which lost 1 base and 3 bases, there was a span of 6 bases. The CDR3 totals 13 residues. CDR3 DNA sequence: TGTGCCAGCAGCTTAGGAGGGGACACTGAAGCTTTCTTT. Amino acid sequence: CASSLGGDTEAFF.

This clonotype was observed a handful of times. The V and J genes are TRBV10-2 and TRBJ2-3; D gene ambiguous. Per the germline V gene, CDR1 is WSHSY and CDR2 is SAAADI. The V end was cut by 3 bases, the J end by 1 base, with 2 bases between. The CDR3 sequence is 12 residues long. For the CDR3, the DNA is TGCGCCAGCAGTGACGGCACAGATACGCAGTATTTT. It translates to CASSDGTDTQYF.

V and J are TRBV5-1 and TRBJ1-2; maybe TRBD1 (5 bases). This CDR3 spans 17 amino acids. Germline V CDR1 and CDR2: SGHRS, YFSETQ. V shed 1 base and J shed 0 bases, with 16 bases lying between them. The CDR3 sequence: CASSLRTMGDANYGYTF. CDR3 bases: TGCGCCAGCAGCTTGAGGACCATGGGGGACGCTAACTATGGCTACACCTTC.

This clonotype was recorded many times. The chain has TRBV7-9 and TRBJ2-7; D not resolved. This CDR3 is built from 12 residues. V lost 5 bases to trimming and J lost 3 bases, with 8 bases between them. The germline gives CDR1 SEHNR, CDR2 FQNEAQ (reference sequence). CDR3 in DNA: TGTGCCAGCAGCCCGCTGGACTACGAGCAGTACTTC. As protein: CASSPLDYEQYF.

The V and J genes are TRBV2 and TRBJ2-7; unclear D gene. V lost 4 bases and J 4 bases, leaving 8 bases between the germline ends. CDR1 is SNHLY, CDR2 FYNNEI, per germline. This CDR3 spans 12 amino acids. The DNA for the CDR3 is TGTGCCAGCAGTGTTGCCGGATACGAGCAGTACTTC. Translated, it gives CASSVAGYEQYF. The variable domain in full, completed from reference TRBV2 and TRBJ2-7, reads EPEVTQTPSHQVTQMGQEVILRCVPISNHLYFYWYRQILGQKVEFLVSFYNNEISEKSEIFDDQFSVERPDGSNFTLKIRSTKLEDSAMYFCASSVAGYEQYFGPGTRLTVT.